The present T cell receptor beta chain was sequenced within a study of graft-versus-host responses after intestinal transplantation. The wider study: Anti-thymocyte globulin induction preceded three to four years of tacrolimus and steroid maintenance in all recipients.

Notes on this clone: The antigen remains unidentified.

Study observations and caveats: Graft-donor T cell macrochimerism in patients accompanied high graft-versus-host to host-versus-graft clonal ratios in allografts.

The CDR3 has 13 residues. Germline CDR1 SGHDT, CDR2 YYEEEE. Trimming removed 1 base at V and 7 bases at J, with 9 bases between. Here immunoSEQ multiplex PCR was the method, and the copy in TCRdb shows in-frame clones only, minus some. The sample lists 93,000 or so clones; approximately 93% were seen once. This material consisted of unstimulated CD8+ T cells sorted from spleen or lymph node cells, taken before intestinal transplant. This chain connects TRBV5-6 to TRBJ1-5; unclear D gene. The source of this sequence is a human donor who received an intestinal transplant. Here the CDR3 reads CASSLSDRQPQHF. The CDR3 DNA sequence: TGTGCCAGCAGCTTGAGTGACCGACAGCCCCAGCATTTT.